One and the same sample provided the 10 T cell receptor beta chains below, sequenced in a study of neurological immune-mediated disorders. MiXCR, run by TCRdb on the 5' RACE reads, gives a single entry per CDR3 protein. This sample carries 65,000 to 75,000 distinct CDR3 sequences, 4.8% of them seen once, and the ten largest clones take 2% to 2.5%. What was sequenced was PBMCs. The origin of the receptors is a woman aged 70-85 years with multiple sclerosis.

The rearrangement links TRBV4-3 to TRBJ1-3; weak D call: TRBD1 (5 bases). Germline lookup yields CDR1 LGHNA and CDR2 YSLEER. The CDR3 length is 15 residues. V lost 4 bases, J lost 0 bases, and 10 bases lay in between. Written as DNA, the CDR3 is TGCGCCAGCAGCCCCGACAGTAACTCTGGAAACACCATATATTTT. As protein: CASSPDSNSGNTIYF.

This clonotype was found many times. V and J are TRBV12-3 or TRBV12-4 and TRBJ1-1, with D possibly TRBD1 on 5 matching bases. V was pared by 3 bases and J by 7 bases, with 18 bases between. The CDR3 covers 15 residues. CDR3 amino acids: CASSFKGNAGHEAFF. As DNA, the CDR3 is TGTGCCAGCAGTTTTAAAGGCAATGCGGGGCATGAAGCTTTCTTT.

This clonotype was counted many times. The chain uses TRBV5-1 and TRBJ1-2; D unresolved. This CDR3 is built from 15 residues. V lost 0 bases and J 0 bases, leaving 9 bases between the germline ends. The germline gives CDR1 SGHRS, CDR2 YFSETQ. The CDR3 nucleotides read TGCGCCAGCAGCTTGGCCGAGGGAGCTAACTATGGCTACACCTTC. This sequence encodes CASSLAEGANYGYTF.

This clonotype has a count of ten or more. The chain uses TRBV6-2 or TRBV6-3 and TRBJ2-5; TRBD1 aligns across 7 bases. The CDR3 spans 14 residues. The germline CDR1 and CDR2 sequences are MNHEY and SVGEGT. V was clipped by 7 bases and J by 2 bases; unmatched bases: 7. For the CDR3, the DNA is TGTGCCAGCATTCCTGGGACAGAGCAAGAGACCCAGTACTTC. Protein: CASIPGTEQETQYF.

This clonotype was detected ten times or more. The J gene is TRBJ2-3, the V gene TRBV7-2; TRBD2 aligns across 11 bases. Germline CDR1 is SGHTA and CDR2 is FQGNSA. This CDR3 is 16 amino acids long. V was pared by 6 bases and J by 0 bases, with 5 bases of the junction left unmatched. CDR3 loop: CASRKTSGISTDTQYF. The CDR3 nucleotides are TGTGCCAGCAGAAAGACTAGCGGGATTAGCACAGATACGCAGTATTTT.

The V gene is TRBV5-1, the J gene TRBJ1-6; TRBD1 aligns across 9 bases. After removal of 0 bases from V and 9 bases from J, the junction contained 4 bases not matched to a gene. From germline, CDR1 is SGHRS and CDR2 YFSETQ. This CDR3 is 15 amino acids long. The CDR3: CASSLGTGVGSPLHF. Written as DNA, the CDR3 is TGCGCCAGCAGCTTGGGGACAGGGGTCGGTTCACCCCTCCACTTT.

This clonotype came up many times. The CDR3 loop reads CASSKAGWEQNTDTQYF. The CDR3 coding sequence is TGTGCCAGCAGCAAAGCGGGATGGGAACAGAACACAGATACGCAGTATTTT. V usage is TRBV21-1 and J usage is TRBJ2-3. TRBV21-1 is listed as a pseudogene. This CDR3 comprises 17 residues.

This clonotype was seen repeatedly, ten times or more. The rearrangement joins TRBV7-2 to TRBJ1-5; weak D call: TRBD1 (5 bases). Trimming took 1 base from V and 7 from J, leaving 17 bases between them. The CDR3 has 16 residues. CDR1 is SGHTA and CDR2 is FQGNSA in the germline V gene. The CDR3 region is CASSLESSGGRQPQHF. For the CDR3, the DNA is TGTGCCAGCAGCTTAGAGTCGTCCGGGGGGAGGCAGCCCCAGCATTTT. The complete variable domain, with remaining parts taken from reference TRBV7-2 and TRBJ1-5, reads GAGVSQSPSNKVTEKGKDVELRCDPISGHTALYWYRQSLGQGLEFLIYFQGNSAPDKSGLPSDRFSAERTGGSVSTLTIQRTQQEDSAVYLCASSLESSGGRQPQHFGDGTRLSIL.

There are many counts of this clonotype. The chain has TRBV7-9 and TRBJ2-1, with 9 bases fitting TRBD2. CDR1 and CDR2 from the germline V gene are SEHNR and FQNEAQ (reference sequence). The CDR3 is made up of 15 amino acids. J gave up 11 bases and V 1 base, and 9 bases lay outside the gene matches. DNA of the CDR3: TGTGCCAGCAGCTTAGTTAGCGGGAGAGTGGTTAAGCAGTTCTTC. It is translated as CASSLVSGRVVKQFF.

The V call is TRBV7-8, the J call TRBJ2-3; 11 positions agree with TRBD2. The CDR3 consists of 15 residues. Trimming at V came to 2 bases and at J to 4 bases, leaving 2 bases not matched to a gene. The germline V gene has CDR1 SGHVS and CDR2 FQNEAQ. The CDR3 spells CASSLLLAGADTQYF. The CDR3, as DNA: TGTGCCAGCAGCTTATTACTAGCGGGAGCAGATACGCAGTATTTT.